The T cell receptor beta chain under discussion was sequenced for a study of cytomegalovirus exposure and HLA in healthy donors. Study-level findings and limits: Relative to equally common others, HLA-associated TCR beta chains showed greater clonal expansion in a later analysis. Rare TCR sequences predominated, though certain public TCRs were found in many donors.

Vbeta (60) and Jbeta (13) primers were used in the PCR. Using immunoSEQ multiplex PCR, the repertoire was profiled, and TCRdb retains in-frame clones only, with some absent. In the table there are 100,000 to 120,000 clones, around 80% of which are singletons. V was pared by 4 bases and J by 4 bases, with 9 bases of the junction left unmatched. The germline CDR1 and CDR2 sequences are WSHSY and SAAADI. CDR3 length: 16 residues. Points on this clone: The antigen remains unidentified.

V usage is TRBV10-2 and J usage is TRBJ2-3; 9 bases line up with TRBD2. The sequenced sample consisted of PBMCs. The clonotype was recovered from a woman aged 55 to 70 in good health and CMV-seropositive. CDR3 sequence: CASSVSSGILSDTQYF. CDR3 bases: TGCGCCAGCAGTGTCTCTAGCGGGATTCTGTCAGATACGCAGTATTTT.